Following are 8 T cell receptor beta chains from one sample sequenced in a study of OX40 agonist ivuxolimab in advanced cancers. Produced via immunoSEQ multiplex PCR; TCRdb's table is partial and in-frame only. The repertoire consists of 30,000 to 40,000 clones, with roughly nine tenths occurring once and the leading ten covering 26%. This material consisted of CD4+ or CD8+ T cells sorted from blood, taken in a trial of the OX40 agonist ivuxolimab. Receptor source: an adult with an advanced solid tumor such as melanoma, head and neck, liver or kidney cancer.

The V and J genes are TRBV6-5 and TRBJ2-3, with 8 nucleotides matching TRBD2. CDR1 and CDR2 (germline): MNHEY, SVGAGI. The CDR3 extends over 15 amino acids. The ends lost 3 bases at V and 1 base at J; junction bases unmatched: 3. The CDR3 is CASSYGLAGTDTQYF. CDR3 bases: TGTGCCAGCAGTTATGGACTAGCTGGCACAGATACGCAGTATTTT.

The chain joins TRBV11-2 to TRBJ1-2; the D gene is possibly TRBD1 (5 bases). Trimming pared 5 bases from V and 2 bases from J, leaving 18 bases between. The CDR3 runs to 16 residues. Germline lookup yields CDR1 SGHAT and CDR2 FQNNGV. The CDR3 reads CASSPIILGENYGYTF. In nucleotides, the CDR3 is TGTGCCAGCAGCCCCATAATCCTAGGGGAGAACTATGGCTACACCTTC.

This clone was observed a few times. V usage is TRBV27 and J usage is TRBJ1-2, with a tentative D call TRBD1 (5 bases). V gave up 0 bases and J gave up 4 bases, with 12 bases separating them. The CDR3 covers 15 residues. The germline V gene encodes CDR1 MNHEY and CDR2 SMNVEV (reference sequence). CDR3 DNA: TGTGCCAGCAGTTTATCTTCGGGGGGTGCCTATGGCTACACCTTC. Translating gives CASSLSSGGAYGYTF.

The chain joins TRBV4-1 to TRBJ2-7; 9 bases agree with TRBD1. With V trimmed by 1 base and J by 6 bases, 7 bases remained unmatched. CDR3 size: 15 residues. Germline lookup yields CDR1 MGHRA and CDR2 YSYEKL. DNA for the CDR3: TGCGCCAGCAGCCAAGCGGGACAGGGTACCCTCGAGCAGTACTTC. Encoded protein: CASSQAGQGTLEQYF.

The V and J genes are TRBV7-9 and TRBJ2-5; D is undetermined. V gave up 5 bases and J gave up 0 bases, with 10 bases separating them. From germline, CDR1 is SEHNR and CDR2 FQNEAQ (reference sequence). This CDR3 has 14 residues. CDR3 sequence (DNA): TGTGCCAGCAGCCGAGTAACTAACCAAGAGACCCAGTACTTC. Residues: CASSRVTNQETQYF.

This chain joins TRBV27 and TRBJ2-5, with 7 bases that match TRBD1. The CDR3 has 13 residues. Trimming cost V 10 bases and J 3 bases; bases outside gene matches: 8. Germline V CDR1 and CDR2: MNHEY, SMNVEV (reference sequence). Here the CDR3 DNA reads TGTGCCACGCACGAACAGGGGAAAGAGACCCAGTACTTC. Translated: CATHEQGKETQYF.

The chain couples TRBV5-1 to TRBJ2-3; 7 nucleotides match TRBD1. Germline values: CDR1 SGHRS, CDR2 YFSETQ. The V and J ends lost 1 base and 2 bases, in that order; junction bases with no gene match: 4. The CDR3 has 15 residues. CDR3 DNA: TGCGCCAGCAGCTTGTGGGACAGATTCACAGATACGCAGTATTTT. Translation gives CASSLWDRFTDTQYF.

J is TRBJ1-2 and V is TRBV29-1; D is unresolved. V lost 3 bases and J lost 4, with 3 bases in between. This CDR3 spans 10 amino acids. CDR1 SQVTM and CDR2 ANQGSEA come from the germline V gene. The CDR3 DNA reads TGCAGCGTTGACAGCTATGGCTACACCTTC. It translates to CSVDSYGYTF.